A selection of T cell receptor beta chains follows, all from one sample in a study of blood T cell repertoires in COVID-19. Produced via immunoSEQ multiplex PCR; TCRdb's table is partial and in-frame only. The sample has roughly 100,000 clones; roughly 86% are singletons. The specimen sequenced was peripheral blood. These receptors originate from a man in his fifties with active or convalescent COVID-19. CDR3s include the opening cysteine and the closing phenylalanine or tryptophan. The order of the fields is clone size, J gene, V gene, D gene, CDR3 DNA, CDR3 protein. The D gene is left open where the match is weak. Rows give clone size only sometimes, using once, few, many, or a class for an expanded clone.

>NA|TRBJ2-1|TRBV5-1|NA
TGCGCCAGCGCGGTAGGAGGGGGGGTACTTAGTGAGCAGTTCTTC
CASAVGGGVLSEQFF
>NA|TRBJ1-2|TRBV21-1|NA
TGTGCCAGCAGCAAAGAACGGCAGGGGGCGTGTTATGGCTACACCTTC
CASSKERQGACYGYTF
>NA|TRBJ1-2|TRBV24-1|NA
TGTGCCACCAGTGACGGGGGGGGATGGGGCTACACCTTC
CATSDGGGWGYTF
>NA|TRBJ2-3|TRBV10-2|NA
TGCGCCAGCACTAAGAGCCGCACAGATACGCAGTATTTT
CASTKSRTDTQYF
>NA|TRBJ2-1|TRBV25-1|NA
TGTGCCAGCAGTGGACGGACAGACTTAGGGCAGTTCTTC
CASSGRTDLGQFF
>NA|TRBJ2-1|TRBV27|TRBD2
TGTGCCAGCAGTTTACTGGCGGGGGAGAACAATGAGCAGTTCTTC
CASSLLAGENNEQFF
>once|TRBJ1-4|TRBV19|NA
TGTGCCAGTAGTGGAACAGCTGCAACTAATGAAAAACTGTTTTTT
CASSGTAATNEKLFF
>NA|TRBJ2-3|TRBV6-1|TRBD2
TGTGCCAGCAGTGAAATGGGAGGGCCAGATACGCAGTATTTT
CASSEMGGPDTQYF
>NA|TRBJ2-3|TRBV6-5|NA
TGTGCCAGCACCCTCCCGGGGGACACAGATACGCAGTATTTT
CASTLPGDTDTQYF
>NA|TRBJ2-3|TRBV5-5|NA
TGTGCCAGCAGCTTGGGAGACTTACGCACAGATACGCAGTATTTT
CASSLGDLRTDTQYF
>NA|TRBJ2-5|TRBV5-1|NA
TGCGCCAGCAGCTTGACAGACCAAGAAGGGACCCAGTACTTC
CASSLTDQEGTQYF
>NA|TRBJ2-5|TRBV3-1/TRBV3-2|TRBD2
TGTGCCAGCAGCCGAAGCGGGGCCCCAGGAGAGACCCAGTACTTC
CASSRSGAPGETQYF
>NA|TRBJ2-2|TRBV7-9|NA
TGTGCCAGCTACGGACAGTGGGGCACCGGGGAGCTGTTTTTT
CASYGQWGTGELFF
>NA|TRBJ1-4|TRBV5-1|TRBD1
TGCGCCAGCAGCCCGGCAGGGGGCATTGCTAATGAAAAACTGTTTTTT
CASSPAGGIANEKLFF
>NA|TRBJ2-5|TRBV18|NA
TGTGCCAGCTCGTCTGAAGAGACCCAGTACTTC
CASSSEETQYF
>NA|TRBJ1-1|TRBV28|TRBD1
TGTGCCAGCACGGGACAGCTGAACACTGAAGCTTTCTTT
CASTGQLNTEAFF
>once|TRBJ1-1|TRBV6-6|NA
TGTGCCAGCAGTCCTACAGGGAGGGGAACTGAAGCTTTCTTT
CASSPTGRGTEAFF
>NA|TRBJ2-1|TRBV10-3|NA
TGTGCCATCAGTGGTGGGGCAGAGTCGGGTGATGAGCAGTTCTTC
CAISGGAESGDEQFF
>NA|TRBJ2-3|TRBV5-1|NA
TGCGCCAGCAGGCCCATGGCGACTAGCACAGATACGCAGTATTTT
CASRPMATSTDTQYF
>NA|TRBJ2-5|TRBV7-9|NA
TGTGCCAGCAGCTTAGCAGCAGGGAGGTACCAAGAGACCCAGTACTTC
CASSLAAGRYQETQYF
>NA|TRBJ1-1|TRBV19|TRBD1
TGTGCCAGTAAGACAGGGATAGGAGCTTTCTTT
CASKTGIGAFF
>once|TRBJ1-2|TRBV19|TRBD1
TGTGCCAGTAGTAATCCCCTCTACAGGGGAAACTATGGCTACACCTTC
CASSNPLYRGNYGYTF
>NA|TRBJ2-1|TRBV20-1|NA
TGCAGTGCCAGGACCTACAATGAGCAGTTCTTC
CSARTYNEQFF
>NA|TRBJ2-5|TRBV10-2|NA
TGCGCCAGCAGTGAGTCGAATACTGGTCCGCAGACCCAGTACTTC
CASSESNTGPQTQYF
>NA|TRBJ2-5|TRBV5-1|NA
TGCGCCAGCAGCTTGGCAGAAGGCGGGACCCAGTACTTC
CASSLAEGGTQYF
>NA|TRBJ2-5|TRBV28|TRBD2
TGTGCCAGCAGTCCCACTAGCGGGGTAGAGACCCAGTACTTC
CASSPTSGVETQYF
>once|TRBJ1-2|TRBV27|NA
TGTGCCAGCAGTTTGGGCAGGGTGAGCTATGGCTACACCTTC
CASSLGRVSYGYTF
>NA|TRBJ1-3|TRBV6-2/TRBV6-3|NA
TGTGCCAGCAGTACCCCCGGGTCTGGAAACACCATATATTTT
CASSTPGSGNTIYF
>NA|TRBJ1-4|TRBV28|NA
TGTGCCAGCAGTTTGGAGACTACTAATGAAAAACTGTTTTTT
CASSLETTNEKLFF
>NA|TRBJ2-7|TRBV5-6|NA
TGTGCCAGCAGCTTGGACAGGACCTACGAGCAGTACTTC
CASSLDRTYEQYF
>NA|TRBJ1-1|TRBV19|TRBD1
TGTGCCAGTAGGAATAAGGACAGGTGGAACACTGAAGCTTTCTTT
CASRNKDRWNTEAFF
>NA|TRBJ1-4|TRBV5-1|NA
TGCGCCAGCAGCTTGGCGACAGGCGAAAAACTGTTTTTT
CASSLATGEKLFF
>NA|TRBJ1-5|TRBV7-9|NA
TGTGCCAGCAGCTTGACCCAGGGAAGCAATCAGCCCCAGCATTTT
CASSLTQGSNQPQHF
>NA|TRBJ2-1|TRBV30|TRBD2
TGTGCCTGGAGTGTAAGGACTAGCGATGAGCAGTTCTTC
CAWSVRTSDEQFF
>NA|TRBJ1-1|TRBV6-5|NA
TGTGCCAGCAGTTACTCGGTAGGGGCGAACACTGAAGCTTTCTTT
CASSYSVGANTEAFF
>NA|TRBJ1-5|TRBV28|TRBD1
TGTGCCAGCAGTTCTTATAACAGGGGACAGCCCCAGCATTTT
CASSSYNRGQPQHF
>NA|TRBJ2-3|TRBV18|NA
TGTGCCAGCTCACCTCAGGGTCTGAGCACAGATACGCAGTATTTT
CASSPQGLSTDTQYF
>NA|TRBJ2-2|TRBV5-8|TRBD1
TGTGCCAGCAGCTTGTGGCAGGGGGCCATCGGGGAGCTGTTTTTT
CASSLWQGAIGELFF
>NA|TRBJ2-1|TRBV5-1|NA
TGCGCCAGCAGCTCGGTGGCAGGGTCCTACAATGAGCAGTTCTTC
CASSSVAGSYNEQFF
>NA|TRBJ1-3|TRBV6-5|TRBD1
TGTGCCAGCTCTGACAGGGGAGTTGGAAACACCATATATTTT
CASSDRGVGNTIYF
>NA|TRBJ2-1|TRBV7-9|TRBD2
TGTGCCAGCAGCCGCCAAGCGGGGGGGCCAGATGAGCAGTTCTTC
CASSRQAGGPDEQFF
>once|TRBJ2-5|TRBV19|TRBD1
TGTGCCAGTAGTGCAGACAGGGGGCGAGAGACCCAGTACTTC
CASSADRGRETQYF
>NA|TRBJ2-1|TRBV3-1/TRBV3-2|TRBD2
TGTGCCAGCAGCTACTGGACTAGCGGGGAAAACAATGAGCAGTTCTTC
CASSYWTSGENNEQFF
>NA|TRBJ1-6|TRBV30|NA
TGTGCCTGGAGTCGGGGGGGCCCCGAGGGGTCACCCCTCCACTTT
CAWSRGGPEGSPLHF
>NA|TRBJ2-3|TRBV19|TRBD2
TGTGCCAGTAGTGATAGCGGGGGGAATTGGGATACGCAGTATTTT
CASSDSGGNWDTQYF